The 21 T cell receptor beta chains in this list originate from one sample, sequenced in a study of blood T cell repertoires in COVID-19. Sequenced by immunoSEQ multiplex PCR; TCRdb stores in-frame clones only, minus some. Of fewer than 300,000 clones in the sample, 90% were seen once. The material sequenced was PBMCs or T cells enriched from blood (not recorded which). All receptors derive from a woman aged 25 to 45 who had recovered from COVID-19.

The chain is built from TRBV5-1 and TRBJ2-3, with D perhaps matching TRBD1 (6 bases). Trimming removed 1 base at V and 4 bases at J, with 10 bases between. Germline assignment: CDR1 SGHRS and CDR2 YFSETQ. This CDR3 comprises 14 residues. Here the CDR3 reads CASSLLSGADTQYF. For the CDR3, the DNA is TGCGCCAGCAGCTTGTTGTCAGGGGCAGATACGCAGTATTTT.

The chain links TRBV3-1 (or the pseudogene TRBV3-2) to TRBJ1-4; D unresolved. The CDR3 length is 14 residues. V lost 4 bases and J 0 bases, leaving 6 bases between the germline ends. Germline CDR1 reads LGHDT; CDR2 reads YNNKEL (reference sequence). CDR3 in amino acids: CASSPFPTNEKLFF. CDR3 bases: TGTGCCAGCAGCCCCTTTCCAACTAATGAAAAACTGTTTTTT.

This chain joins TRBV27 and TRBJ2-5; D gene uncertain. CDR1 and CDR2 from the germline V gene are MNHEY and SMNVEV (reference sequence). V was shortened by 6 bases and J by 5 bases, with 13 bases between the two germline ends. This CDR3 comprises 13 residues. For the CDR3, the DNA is TGTGCCAGCAGCCTTAGGTCCGGGGAGACCCAGTACTTC. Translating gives CASSLRSGETQYF.

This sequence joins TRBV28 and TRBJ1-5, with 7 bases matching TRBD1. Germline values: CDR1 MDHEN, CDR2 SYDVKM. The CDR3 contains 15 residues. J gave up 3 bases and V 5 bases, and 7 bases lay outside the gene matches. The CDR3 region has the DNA TGTGCCAGCAGTATACCGACAGGGCCCAATCAGCCCCAGCATTTT. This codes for CASSIPTGPNQPQHF.

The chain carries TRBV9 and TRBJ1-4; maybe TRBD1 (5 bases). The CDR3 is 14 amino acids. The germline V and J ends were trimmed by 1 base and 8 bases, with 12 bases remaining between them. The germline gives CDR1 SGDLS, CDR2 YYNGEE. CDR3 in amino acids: CASSVSGSPEKLFF. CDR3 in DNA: TGTGCCAGCAGCGTATCAGGGTCGCCGGAAAAACTGTTTTTT. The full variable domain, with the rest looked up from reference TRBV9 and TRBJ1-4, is DSGVTQTPKHLITATGQRVTLRCSPRSGDLSVYWYQQSLDQGLQFLIQYYNGEERAKGNILERFSAQQFPDLHSELNLSSLELGDSALYFCASSVSGSPEKLFFGSGTQLSVL.

CDR3 region: CASSLGLAENNEQFF. The CDR3 nucleotides read TGTGCCAGCAGCTTGGGACTAGCGGAAAACAATGAGCAGTTCTTC. This rearrangement joins TRBV11-1 to TRBJ2-1; TRBD2 aligns across 11 bases. Trimming cost V 3 bases and J 5 bases; bases outside gene matches: 3. The CDR3 covers 15 residues. The germline CDR1 and CDR2 sequences are SGHAT and FQDESV (reference sequence).

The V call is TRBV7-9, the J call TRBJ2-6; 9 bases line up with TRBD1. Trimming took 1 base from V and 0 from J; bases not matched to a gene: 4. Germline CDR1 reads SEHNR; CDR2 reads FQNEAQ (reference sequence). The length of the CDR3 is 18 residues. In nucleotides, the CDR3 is TGTGCCAGCAGCTTAGATGGACAGGGGTCCTCTGGGGCCAACGTCCTGACTTTC. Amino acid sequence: CASSLDGQGSSGANVLTF.

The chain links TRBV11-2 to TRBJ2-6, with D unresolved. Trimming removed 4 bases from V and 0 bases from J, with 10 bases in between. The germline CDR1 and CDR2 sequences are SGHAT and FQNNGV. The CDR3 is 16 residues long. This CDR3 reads CASSSSSSSGANVLTF. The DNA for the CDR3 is TGTGCCAGCAGCTCCTCAAGTAGCTCTGGGGCCAACGTCCTGACTTTC.

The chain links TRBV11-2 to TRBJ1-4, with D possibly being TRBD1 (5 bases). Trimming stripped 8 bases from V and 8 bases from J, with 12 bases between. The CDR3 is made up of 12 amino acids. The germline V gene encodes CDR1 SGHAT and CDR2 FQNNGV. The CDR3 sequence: CASGLSGEKLFF. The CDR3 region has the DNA TGTGCCAGCGGTCTGTCAGGGGAAAAACTGTTTTTT.

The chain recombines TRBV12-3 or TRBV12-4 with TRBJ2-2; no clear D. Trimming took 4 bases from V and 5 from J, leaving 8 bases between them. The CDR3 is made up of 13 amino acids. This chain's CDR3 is CASSWPSTGELFF. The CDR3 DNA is TGTGCCAGCAGTTGGCCGTCTACCGGGGAGCTGTTTTTT.

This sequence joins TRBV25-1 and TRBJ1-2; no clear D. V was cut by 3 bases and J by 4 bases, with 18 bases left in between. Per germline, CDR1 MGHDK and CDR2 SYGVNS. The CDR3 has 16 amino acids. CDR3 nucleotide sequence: TGTGCCAGCAGTGATCCCCACACCAAACCCGCCTATGGCTACACCTTC. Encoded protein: CASSDPHTKPAYGYTF.

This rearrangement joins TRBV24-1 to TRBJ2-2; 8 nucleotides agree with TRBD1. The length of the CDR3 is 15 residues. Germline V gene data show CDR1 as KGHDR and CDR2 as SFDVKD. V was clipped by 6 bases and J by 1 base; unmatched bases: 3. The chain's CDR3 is CATSRTGLNTGELFF. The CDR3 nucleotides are TGTGCCACCAGTCGGACAGGGCTGAACACCGGGGAGCTGTTTTTT.

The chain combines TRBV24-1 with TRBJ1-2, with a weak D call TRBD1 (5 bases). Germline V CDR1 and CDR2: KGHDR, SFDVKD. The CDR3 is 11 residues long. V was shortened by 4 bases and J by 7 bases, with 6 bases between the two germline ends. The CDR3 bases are TGTGCCACCAGTGACAGGGCTGGCTACACCTTC. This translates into CATSDRAGYTF.

CDR3 nucleotides: TGTGCTAGTGGTTTGGGCGGGACAGGCACTGAAGCTTTCTTT. It is translated as CASGLGGTGTEAFF. V is TRBV12-5 and J is TRBJ1-1, with 8 bases fitting TRBD1. CDR1 and CDR2 (germline): LGHNT, FRNRAP. The CDR3 is made up of 14 amino acids. The V gene end was trimmed by 1 base and the J gene end by 4 bases; junction bases not matched to a gene: 2.

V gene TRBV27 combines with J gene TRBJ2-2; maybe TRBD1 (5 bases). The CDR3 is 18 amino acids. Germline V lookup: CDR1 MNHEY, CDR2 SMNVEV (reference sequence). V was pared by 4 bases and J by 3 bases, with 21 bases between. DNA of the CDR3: TGTGCCAGCAGTTATAGTCGTCTGATCCCAGGGCACACCGGGGAGCTGTTTTTT. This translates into CASSYSRLIPGHTGELFF.

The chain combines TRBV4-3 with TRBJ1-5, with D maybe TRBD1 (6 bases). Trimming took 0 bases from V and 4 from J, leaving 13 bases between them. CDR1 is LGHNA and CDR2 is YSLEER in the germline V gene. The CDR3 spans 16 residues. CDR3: CASSQDGRQDNQPQHF. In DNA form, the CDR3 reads TGCGCCAGCAGCCAAGATGGTCGACAGGATAATCAGCCCCAGCATTTT.

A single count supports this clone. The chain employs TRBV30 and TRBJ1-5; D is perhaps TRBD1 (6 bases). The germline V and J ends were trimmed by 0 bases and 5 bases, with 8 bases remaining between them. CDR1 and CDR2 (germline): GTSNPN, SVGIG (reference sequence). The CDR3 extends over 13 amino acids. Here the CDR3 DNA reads TGTGCCTGGAGTGTTAAGGGGGATCAGCCCCAGCATTTT. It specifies CAWSVKGDQPQHF.

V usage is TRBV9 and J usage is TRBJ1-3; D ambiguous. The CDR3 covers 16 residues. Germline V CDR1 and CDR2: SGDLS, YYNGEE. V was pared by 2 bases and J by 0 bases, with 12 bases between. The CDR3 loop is CASSVNPVNSGNTIYF. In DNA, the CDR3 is TGTGCCAGCAGCGTTAACCCGGTAAACTCTGGAAACACCATATATTTT.

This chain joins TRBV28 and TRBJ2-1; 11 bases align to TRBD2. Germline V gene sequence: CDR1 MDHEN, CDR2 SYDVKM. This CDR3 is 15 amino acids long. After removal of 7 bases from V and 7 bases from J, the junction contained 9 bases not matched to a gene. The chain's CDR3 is CASTALAGVSNEQFF. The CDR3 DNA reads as TGTGCCAGCACCGCACTAGCGGGAGTAAGTAATGAGCAGTTCTTC.

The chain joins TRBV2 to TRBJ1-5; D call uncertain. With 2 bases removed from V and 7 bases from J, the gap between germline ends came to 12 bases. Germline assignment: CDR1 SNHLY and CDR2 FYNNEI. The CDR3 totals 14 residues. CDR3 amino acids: CASSESGLSQPQHF. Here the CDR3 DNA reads TGTGCCAGCAGTGAATCGGGTCTTAGCCAGCCCCAGCATTTT.

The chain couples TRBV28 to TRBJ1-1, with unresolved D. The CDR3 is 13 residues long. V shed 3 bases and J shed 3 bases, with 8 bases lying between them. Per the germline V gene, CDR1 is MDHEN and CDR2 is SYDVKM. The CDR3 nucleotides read TGTGCCAGCAGTTTGCGGGGAGACACTGAAGCTTTCTTT. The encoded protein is CASSLRGDTEAFF.